These 22 T cell receptor beta chains were sequenced from one sample in a study of Graves' ophthalmopathy and Graves' hyperthyroidism (dated by TCRdb to about 2018). The instrument was an Illumina HiSeq 2000. For repertoire sequencing, the TCR beta CDR3 regions were amplified from RNA transcripts. A first-round RT-PCR used HTBI primers with the Qiagen OneStep RT-PCR kit, followed by a second-round multiplex PCR, size selection and purification. TCRdb handled the public reads itself, with Q25 trimming in fastp and clone calling in MiXCR, and kept productive beta chains. Merged by CDR3 protein, the rows form single entries marked with the most common genes and DNA. Counted in this sample were hundreds of thousands of distinct CDR3 sequences; roughly 15% of them appeared once. The ten largest clones add up to approximately 7% of the sample. Sequenced material: peripheral blood. The origin of the receptors is a woman between 18 and 29 years old with stable Graves' hyperthyroidism. Donor details come from another sample of the same person, matched by shared clones.

This clonotype was observed at least ten times. The rearrangement joins TRBV6-1 to TRBJ1-1, with D uncertain. Deletions cut 6 bases from V and 1 base from J, with 9 bases between. The CDR3 runs 13 residues. The germline CDR1 and CDR2 sequences are MNHNS and SASEGT. The CDR3 coding sequence is TGTGCCAGCAGGATGTCGTCGAACACTGAAGCTTTCTTT. Protein: CASRMSSNTEAFF.

The V call is TRBV9, the J call TRBJ2-2; TRBD1 matches 8 bases. This CDR3 region has 16 residues. With V trimmed by 0 bases and J by 1 base, 2 bases remained unmatched. Germline V CDR1 and CDR2: SGDLS, YYNGEE. CDR3 sequence reads: CASSVGGTGNTGELFF. The CDR3 bases are TGTGCCAGCAGCGTAGGGGGGACAGGGAACACCGGGGAGCTGTTTTTT.

This clonotype was found many times. This chain uses TRBV12-3 or TRBV12-4 with TRBJ2-7, with 10 bases aligning to TRBD1. The CDR3 is made up of 14 amino acids. The ends lost 5 bases at V and 6 bases at J; junction bases unmatched: 7. CDR3 protein: CASSRRQGASEQYF. Written as DNA, the CDR3 is TGTGCCAGCAGTAGAAGACAGGGGGCCAGCGAGCAGTACTTC.

This clonotype has only a few counts. It may be a read error: a sequence one base away is much more abundant. The chain carries TRBV12-3 or TRBV12-4 and TRBJ2-2; possibly TRBD2 for D (6 bases). The CDR3 has 11 amino acids. This chain's CDR3 is CASSTTGGLFF. The CDR3 region has the DNA TGTGCCAGCAGTACGACCGGGGGGCTGTTTTTT.

This clonotype has ten or more counts. V is TRBV29-1 and J is TRBJ2-5; D remains ambiguous. Germline values: CDR1 SQVTM, CDR2 ANQGSEA. V lost 4 bases and J lost 2, with 14 bases in between. This CDR3 is built from 14 residues. CDR3: CSVGPRLQQETQYF. The CDR3, as DNA: TGCAGCGTTGGACCTAGACTGCAACAAGAGACCCAGTACTTC.

This clonotype was observed many times. The chain joins TRBV2 to TRBJ1-2; weak D call: TRBD1 (5 bases). Germline lookup yields CDR1 SNHLY and CDR2 FYNNEI. This CDR3 has 12 residues. V was trimmed by 8 bases and J by 2 bases, leaving 9 bases between them. The CDR3 loop reads CASWDGNYGYTF. CDR3 nucleotides: TGTGCCAGCTGGGACGGAAACTATGGCTACACCTTC.

Details on this clonotype: A much more abundant neighbour one base away suggests this may be a read error. This rearrangement joins TRBV12-5 to TRBJ2-2; 10 bases are a match to TRBD2. V lost 5 bases and J lost 10; bases outside the gene matches: 7. This CDR3 has 14 amino acids. Germline V CDR1 and CDR2: LGHNT, FRNRAP. CDR3 DNA sequence: TGTGCTAGTGGTCTGGGACTAGCGAACGAGGAGCTGTTTTTT. This encodes CASGLGLANEELFF.

The sample holds many counts of this clonotype. The chain recombines TRBV19 with TRBJ1-5; unclear D gene. The V end was cut by 2 bases, the J end by 4 bases, with 6 bases between. Germline V gene sequence: CDR1 LNHDA, CDR2 SQIVND (reference sequence). CDR3 length equals 13 residues. The CDR3, as DNA: TGTGCCAGTAGTATAAATGGTAATCAGCCCCAGCATTTT. Its protein product is CASSINGNQPQHF. Full variable domain (outside the CDR3, taken from reference TRBV19 and TRBJ1-5): DGGITQSPKYLFRKEGQNVTLSCEQNLNHDAMYWYRQDPGQGLRLIYYSQIVNDFQKGDIAEGYSVSREKKESFPLTVTSAQKNPTAFYLCASSINGNQPQHFGDGTRLSIL.

This clonotype was observed a handful of times. This chain links TRBV9 with TRBJ2-7; 9 bases line up with TRBD1. V shed 4 bases and J 3 bases; nucleotides not matched to a gene: 11. Germline lookup yields CDR1 SGDLS and CDR2 YYNGEE. CDR3 size: 16 residues. CDR3 DNA sequence: TGTGCCAGCAGCCCCTGGTACGGGACAGGGCTCTACGAGCAGTACTTC. This translates into CASSPWYGTGLYEQYF.

This clonotype has a count of ten or more. The chain links TRBV20-1 to TRBJ2-5; 11 positions match TRBD2. The CDR3 runs 16 residues. Losses at the gene ends were 3 bases for V and 3 bases for J; bases not matched to a gene: 9. Germline CDR1 DFQATT, CDR2 SNEGSKA (reference sequence). The CDR3 spells CSASKPLAGVKETQYF. CDR3 DNA: TGCAGTGCTAGTAAGCCACTAGCGGGGGTTAAAGAGACCCAGTACTTC.

This clonotype was picked up many times. The CDR3 DNA sequence: TGTGCCAGTGAGCTCAGGGGGGGAACCAATGGCTACACCTTC. This translates into CASELRGGTNGYTF. The rearrangement joins TRBV19 to TRBJ1-2; 7 bases align to TRBD1. Germline CDR1 is LNHDA and CDR2 is SQIVND (reference sequence). J gave up 6 bases and V 8 bases, and 12 bases lay outside the gene matches. There are 14 residues in the CDR3.

This clonotype was counted at least ten times. Since no conserved phenylalanine or tryptophan closes the CDR3, a read error is the likely cause. The DNA is omitted, as the CDR3 cannot be located on it reliably, and the CDR3 follows TCRdb's listing. The rearrangement joins TRBV6-5 to TRBJ1-1; the table's D call, TRBD1, has no DNA check behind it. CDR1 is MNHEY and CDR2 is SVGAGI in the germline V gene. The CDR3 comprises 13 residues, both ends counted. CDR3: CASSYSSQGTQVV.

Remarks on this clonotype: An end of the junction does not agree with germline; a read error may underlie this. V and J are TRBV3-1 and TRBJ1-2; 7 positions match TRBD1. CDR3 length: 12 residues. Germline lookup yields CDR1 LGHDT and CDR2 YNNKEL (reference sequence). Here the CDR3 DNA reads TGTGCCGGCAGCCGACAGGGTTATGGCTACACCTTC. Residues: CAGSRQGYGYTF.

This clonotype was counted at least ten times. CDR3 nucleotides: TGTGCCAGCAGTTTTACCTCCGGGACAGCCAACACTGAAGCTTTCTTT. This sequence encodes CASSFTSGTANTEAFF. V gene TRBV27 combines with J gene TRBJ1-1; 7 bases map to TRBD1. Trimming removed 3 bases from V and 2 bases from J; junction bases left unmatched: 9. CDR3 length equals 16 residues. From germline, CDR1 is MNHEY and CDR2 SMNVEV (reference sequence).

The chain uses TRBV7-2 and TRBJ2-7, with unresolved D. Germline loops: CDR1 SGHTA, CDR2 FQGNSA. Trimming shortened V by 5 bases and J by 5 bases, and 19 bases separated the two germline ends. The CDR3 has 15 residues. The DNA of the CDR3 is TGTGCCAGCAGCACCTTGACACCTCCGCGCCACGAGCAGTACTTC. Its protein is CASSTLTPPRHEQYF.

CDR3 amino acids: CASSFNIGRGSGYTF. Written as DNA, the CDR3 is TGTGCCAGCAGTTTTAATATAGGGAGGGGCAGTGGCTACACCTTC. V and J are TRBV12-3 or TRBV12-4 and TRBJ1-2, with D possibly TRBD1 on 5 matching bases. V lost 3 bases and J lost 7, with 18 bases in between. The length of the CDR3 is 15 residues.

J is TRBJ2-5 and V is TRBV7-3; tentatively, D is TRBD1 (6 bases). Germline CDR1 is SGHTA and CDR2 is FQGTGA. V dropped 8 bases and J dropped 1 base, with 11 bases sitting between them. The CDR3 runs 13 residues. CDR3 bases: TGTGCCAGCGAGGTAGGGGGCCAAGAGACCCAGTACTTC. Translating gives CASEVGGQETQYF.

This clonotype was seen once. The chain recombines TRBV20-1 with TRBJ2-7; D perhaps matches TRBD1 (6 bases). Trimming left V 4 bases short and J 4 bases short, with 11 bases between. This CDR3 contains 12 residues. Germline assignment: CDR1 DFQATT and CDR2 SNEGSKA (reference sequence). Here the CDR3 reads CSAMDRIYEQYF. In DNA, the CDR3 is TGCAGTGCTATGGACAGAATTTACGAGCAGTACTTC.

The J gene is TRBJ2-7, the V gene TRBV6-2 or TRBV6-3; 14 nucleotides line up with TRBD2. From germline, CDR1 is MNHEY and CDR2 SVGEGT. The trim removed 6 bases at V and 7 bases at J, leaving 5 bases unmatched. This CDR3 region has 14 residues. The CDR3 here is CASSWGLAGEEQYF. In DNA, the CDR3 is TGTGCCAGCAGCTGGGGACTAGCGGGGGAAGAGCAGTACTTC.

This clonotype was seen repeatedly, ten times or more. J is TRBJ1-5 and V is TRBV12-3 or TRBV12-4; D ambiguous. The CDR3 covers 13 residues. V lost 6 bases, J lost 3 bases, and 9 bases lay in between. The CDR3 here is CASSLTDNQPQHF. The DNA of the CDR3 is TGTGCCAGCAGCTTGACGGACAATCAGCCCCAGCATTTT.

Concerning this clonotype itself: This could be a read error, since a much larger clone is one nucleotide away. The genes are TRBV7-8 and TRBJ1-2; D is undetermined. The CDR3 runs 16 residues. The V end was cut by 1 base, the J end by 5 bases, with 17 bases between. The V gene's germline CDR1 is SGHVS and CDR2 FQNEAQ. CDR3 protein: CASSLGWAFLSYGYTF. The DNA for the CDR3 is TGTGCCAGCAGCTTAGGTTGGGCCTTCCTGAGTTATGGCTACACCTTC.

Worth noting for this clonotype: This could be a read error, since a much larger clone is one nucleotide away. The chain recombines TRBV7-9 with TRBJ2-7; D is possibly TRBD2 (5 bases). From germline, CDR1 is SEHNR and CDR2 FQNEAQ (reference sequence). This CDR3 contains 14 residues. The CDR3 here is CACSLASFPYEQYF. In DNA, the CDR3 is TGTGCCTGCAGCTTAGCGTCATTCCCCTACGAGCAGTACTTC.